Here is one T cell receptor beta chain with its context. Antigen: not known. The data are from a study of T-cell memory formation after mild COVID-19. Looking at the study overall: Largely, TCR clusters stayed within a single donor.

UMIs and sample barcodes were carried by the TCR alpha and TCR beta cDNA libraries that 5'RACE produced using constant-segment primers. MiXCR, run by TCRdb on the 5' RACE reads, gives a single entry per CDR3 protein. The sample shows under 110,000 distinct CDR3 sequences, 9.5% to 15% of them seen only once. Study results and caveats: The study found balanced CD4/CD8 in clones contracting day 15 to 85 and a CD4+ lean in later expanders.

The V segment lost 5 bases and the J segment 3 bases; nucleotides outside the gene matches: 9. The CDR3 covers 15 residues. CDR1 is SGHVS, CDR2 FNYEAQ, per germline. The chain joins TRBV7-6 to TRBJ2-7; 8 bases agree with TRBD2. This TCR was sampled from an adult woman who had mild COVID-19 (a few samples of this study predate the infection). Cell type and time point are not known. Sequencing input: PBMCs or a T cell subset sorted from them (not recorded which). Written as DNA, the CDR3 is TGTGCCAGCAGCCCCGGGAGGGGAGGAAGCTACGAGCAGTACTTC. Its protein product is CASSPGRGGSYEQYF.